This passage covers 8 T cell receptor beta chains from one sample sequenced in a study of T cells in localized non-small cell lung cancer. Profiled with immunoSEQ multiplex PCR; TCRdb holds only in-frame clones, not every one. The table has 30,000 or so clones, roughly 90% seen once. The specimen was peripheral blood, collected before any cancer treatment. All receptors come from an older female donor with stage I lung adenocarcinoma.

The rearrangement joins TRBV29-1 to TRBJ1-5; D remains unclear. CDR1 and CDR2 (germline): SQVTM, ANQGSEA. The CDR3 totals 14 residues. The V and J ends lost 4 bases and 5 bases respectively, with 15 bases between them. In DNA, the CDR3 is TGCAGCGTTGGGGAGGACGGGCCGGATCAGCCCCAGCATTTT. It translates to CSVGEDGPDQPQHF.

The rearrangement uses TRBV5-1 and TRBJ2-5, with D possibly TRBD1 on 6 matching bases. The CDR3 consists of 15 residues. Germline V lookup: CDR1 SGHRS, CDR2 YFSETQ. Trimming cost V 0 bases and J 0 bases, with 9 bases left between them. The DNA of the CDR3 is TGCGCCAGCAGCTTGGACGGGACATACCAAGAGACCCAGTACTTC. Translated: CASSLDGTYQETQYF.

This rearrangement joins TRBV5-1 to TRBJ1-5, with a possible D match to TRBD1 (6 bases). This CDR3 comprises 16 residues. The germline CDR1 and CDR2 sequences are SGHRS and YFSETQ. V shed 0 bases and J shed 2 bases, with 12 bases lying between them. CDR3 sequence (DNA): TGCGCCAGCAGCTTGGGACCCTCAGGGGGCAATCAGCCCCAGCATTTT. Translating gives CASSLGPSGGNQPQHF.

This chain joins TRBV9 and TRBJ2-4; TRBD1 matches 8 bases. The CDR3 totals 15 residues. The trim removed 4 bases at V and 7 bases at J, leaving 10 bases unmatched. Germline V lookup: CDR1 SGDLS, CDR2 YYNGEE. CDR3 amino acids: CASSTSGQGINIQYF. DNA of the CDR3: TGTGCCAGCAGCACCTCCGGACAGGGCATCAACATTCAGTACTTC.

This clone has just a few counts. J is TRBJ1-1 and V is TRBV19; D might be TRBD1 (6 bases). Trimming pared 4 bases from V and 4 bases from J, leaving 13 bases between. Germline CDR1 and CDR2: LNHDA and SQIVND (reference sequence). This CDR3 contains 14 residues. The CDR3 bases are TGTGCCAGTAGTAGGGCGAGGGGGGCCACTGAAGCTTTCTTT. Its protein is CASSRARGATEAFF.

The chain couples TRBV2 to TRBJ2-5, with no clear D. V dropped 6 bases and J dropped 1 base, with 12 bases sitting between them. The CDR3 is made up of 14 amino acids. The germline CDR1 and CDR2 sequences are SNHLY and FYNNEI. CDR3 bases: TGTGCCAGCAGAGCCCCCGAGGCCCAAGAGACCCAGTACTTC. Amino acid sequence: CASRAPEAQETQYF.

The chain couples TRBV5-1 to TRBJ2-2, with 9 nucleotides matching TRBD1. The CDR3 spans 16 residues. Trimming removed 2 bases from V and 5 bases from J; junction bases left unmatched: 7. Germline V gene lookup returns CDR1 SGHRS and CDR2 YFSETQ. The CDR3 sequence is CASSFGTGRLTGELFF. CDR3 in DNA: TGCGCCAGCAGCTTCGGGACAGGGCGGCTTACCGGGGAGCTGTTTTTT. The full variable domain, in which reference TRBV5-1 and TRBJ2-2 provide the parts outside the CDR3, is KAGVTQTPRYLIKTRGQQVTLSCSPISGHRSVSWYQQTPGQGLQFLFEYFSETQRNKGNFPGRFSGRQFSNSRSEMNVSTLELGDSALYLCASSFGTGRLTGELFFGEGSRLTVL.

The chain couples TRBV4-3 to TRBJ1-1, with a possible D match to TRBD1 (6 bases). V shed 2 bases and J shed 4 bases, with 11 bases lying between them. This CDR3 is 14 amino acids long. In germline, CDR1 is LGHNA, CDR2 YSLEER. CDR3 residues: CASSQHRVGTEAFF. The CDR3 DNA follows: TGCGCCAGCAGCCAACACAGGGTAGGCACTGAAGCTTTCTTT.